The present T cell receptor beta chain was sequenced within a study of cytomegalovirus exposure and HLA in healthy donors. Study findings and constraints: As a later analysis showed, a missense DCLRE1C variant was linked to trimming of TCR beta V- and J-genes.

This clone was seen only a few times. Its antigen remains unknown. CDR3 length equals 17 residues. The junction had 12 bases not matched to a gene; V was cut back by 0 bases and J by 5 bases. Germline V gene sequence: CDR1 KGHSY, CDR2 FQNENV. PCR employed 60 Vbeta and 13 Jbeta primers. Data came from immunoSEQ multiplex PCR; TCRdb stores just in-frame clones and leaves some out. This sample has 200,000 to 300,000 clones; 70% to 90% occur once, and the top ten carry 0.2% to 0.25%. The chain uses TRBV16 and TRBJ1-2; TRBD1 agrees at 7 bases. The material sequenced was PBMCs. The source is a girl aged 2-10 years in good health and CMV-seronegative. The CDR3 protein is CASSQSQGVTAIYGYTF. CDR3 nucleotide sequence: TGTGCCAGCAGCCAATCTCAGGGGGTAACCGCTATATATGGCTACACCTTC.